The 8 T cell receptor beta chains presented below share a single source sample, sequenced in a study of cytomegalovirus exposure and HLA in healthy donors. Amplification used 60 Vbeta primers and 13 Jbeta primers. Generated by immunoSEQ multiplex PCR, the TCRdb table keeps only in-frame clones and is missing some. The table shows under 200,000 clones, with about four fifths occurring only once. Specimen: PBMCs. All receptors derive from a boy between 2 and 10 years old in good health and CMV-seronegative.

The chain recombines TRBV5-8 with TRBJ2-5, with TRBD2 matching 7 bases. The CDR3 runs to 13 residues. Trimming removed 4 bases from V and 3 bases from J; junction bases left unmatched: 3. CDR1 is SGHTS, CDR2 YDEGEE, per germline. In DNA form, the CDR3 reads TGTGCCAGCAGCCTTGGACTAGAAGAGACCCAGTACTTC. This codes for CASSLGLEETQYF.

V usage is TRBV30 and J usage is TRBJ2-7; 7 bases line up with TRBD1. From germline, CDR1 is GTSNPN and CDR2 SVGIG (reference sequence). This CDR3 has 12 residues. The V and J ends lost 3 bases and 4 bases, in that order; junction bases with no gene match: 3. The CDR3 DNA reads TGTGCCTGGAGACAGACAGGGTACGAGCAGTACTTC. The encoded protein is CAWRQTGYEQYF.

This chain connects TRBV5-1 to TRBJ2-4; 7 bases are shared with TRBD1. CDR1 is SGHRS, CDR2 YFSETQ, per germline. The CDR3 contains 15 residues. The junction had 6 bases not matched to a gene; V was cut back by 0 bases and J by 6 bases. The CDR3 coding sequence is TGCGCCAGCAGCTTGGGAGACAGGGTGGGAAACATTCAGTACTTC. This sequence encodes CASSLGDRVGNIQYF.

The chain is built from TRBV2 and TRBJ1-1, with D possibly TRBD1 on 5 matching bases. CDR3 size: 14 residues. Trimming left V 3 bases short and J 1 base short, with 9 bases between. Germline-derived CDR1 and CDR2 are SNHLY and FYNNEI. As DNA, the CDR3 is TGTGCCAGCAGTGAGGACAATGCGAACACTGAAGCTTTCTTT. It specifies CASSEDNANTEAFF.

J is TRBJ1-1 and V is TRBV12-5; possible D gene TRBD1, 5 bases. The CDR3 runs to 13 residues. V gave up 3 bases and J gave up 7 bases, with 12 bases separating them. Germline loops: CDR1 LGHNT, CDR2 FRNRAP. The CDR3 DNA reads as TGTGCTAGTGGTTTAGCGGGGGGGAATGAAGCTTTCTTT. As protein: CASGLAGGNEAFF.

The chain is built from TRBV5-1 and TRBJ2-7; 8 nucleotides line up with TRBD1. CDR3 size: 15 residues. Germline V gene data show CDR1 as SGHRS and CDR2 as YFSETQ. Unmatched junction bases numbered 6, after V lost 2 bases and J lost 2 bases. Written as DNA, the CDR3 is TGCGCCAGCAGCTTCGGACAGGGCCCGACCTACGAGCAGTACTTC. Its protein product is CASSFGQGPTYEQYF.

This clone was counted at least ten times. The gene calls are TRBV7-2 and TRBJ1-4; D is uncertain. Trimming shortened V by 1 base and J by 5 bases, and 8 bases separated the two germline ends. There are 14 residues in the CDR3. The germline V gene has CDR1 SGHTA and CDR2 FQGNSA. In nucleotides, the CDR3 is TGTGCCAGCAGCTTAGTCGTCCTCAATGAAAAACTGTTTTTT. Protein product: CASSLVVLNEKLFF.

The chain links TRBV25-1 to TRBJ1-2; 7 positions agree with TRBD1. This CDR3 region has 13 residues. CDR1 is MGHDK and CDR2 is SYGVNS in the germline V gene. The ends lost 6 bases at V and 6 bases at J; junction bases unmatched: 7. The CDR3, as DNA: TGTGCCAGCAGCCTCGGGACAGCCGATGGCTACACCTTC. It codes for CASSLGTADGYTF.